Each of the 9 T cell receptor beta chains below was sequenced from the same sample in a study of shared clonotypes between healthy human individuals. This table comes from immunoSEQ multiplex PCR, and its TCRdb copy is limited to in-frame clones, with some not included. The table records about 580,000 clones, about 98% of them present only once. CD45RO-negative, CCR7-selected cells formed the naive CD8 fraction, which excluded terminally differentiated effector memory CD45RA+ cells. The specimen was naive CD8+ T cells sorted from blood. The receptor source for this set is a man under 40 in good health.

This clone was found once. The gene calls are TRBV7-9 and TRBJ2-4, with 7 nucleotides matching TRBD2. The CDR3 covers 16 residues. Germline V gives CDR1 SEHNR, CDR2 FQNEAQ (reference sequence). V trimming: 2 bases; J trimming: 4 bases; junction bases outside the gene matches: 8. CDR3 bases: TGTGCCAGCAGCTTAAGGGAGGGATCGGTTAAAAACATTCAGTACTTC. Protein product: CASSLREGSVKNIQYF.

The chain carries TRBV18 and TRBJ2-1; TRBD2 matches 9 bases. CDR1 is KGHSH and CDR2 is LQKENI in the germline V gene. V dropped 3 bases and J dropped 8; count of bases not matched to a gene: 8. CDR3 length equals 15 residues. The CDR3 coding sequence is TGTGCCAGCTCACCGCGGGAGGGCCCCTTCGATGAGCAGTTCTTC. Translating gives CASSPREGPFDEQFF.

V and J are TRBV29-1 and TRBJ2-3; D possibly uses TRBD1 or TRBD2 (6 bases each). CDR1 and CDR2 from the germline V gene are SQVTM and ANQGSEA. The CDR3 covers 14 residues. V lost 5 bases, J lost 1 base, and 13 bases lay in between. The CDR3 here is CSVSDRRGTDTQYF. CDR3 in DNA: TGCAGCGTTTCCGACAGGAGGGGCACAGATACGCAGTATTTT.

The chain recombines TRBV7-6 with TRBJ1-1, with D possibly being TRBD1 (5 bases). Per the germline V gene, CDR1 is SGHVS and CDR2 is FNYEAQ. The CDR3 has 14 amino acids. V was pared by 1 base and J by 5 bases, with 11 bases between. The chain's CDR3 is CASSLEWGATEAFF. CDR3 coding DNA: TGTGCCAGCAGCTTAGAATGGGGCGCGACTGAAGCTTTCTTT.

J is TRBJ2-1 and V is TRBV5-4; D not resolved. V was pared by 1 base and J by 2 bases, with 10 bases between. Germline lookup yields CDR1 SGHNT and CDR2 YYREEE (reference sequence). The CDR3 totals 15 residues. The DNA of the CDR3 is TGTGCCAGCAGCTTGACGGATTGGGCCTACAATGAGCAGTTCTTC. Its translation: CASSLTDWAYNEQFF.

The chain couples TRBV7-9 to TRBJ2-7, with D unresolved. Germline-derived CDR1 and CDR2 are SEHNR and FQNEAQ (reference sequence). V gave up 6 bases and J gave up 5 bases, with 11 bases separating them. There are 12 residues in the CDR3. CDR3 sequence: CASSSAPHEQYF. CDR3 bases: TGTGCCAGCAGTAGTGCGCCCCACGAGCAGTACTTC. Full variable domain (remainder filled in from reference TRBV7-9 and TRBJ2-7): DTGVSQNPRHKITKRGQNVTFRCDPISEHNRLYWYRQTLGQGPEFLTYFQNEAQLEKSRLLSDRFSAERPKGSFSTLEIQRTEQGDSAMYLCASSSAPHEQYFGPGTRLTVT.

Worth noting for this clone: Sequence at one end of the junction differs from germline and may be a read error. The J gene is TRBJ2-4, the V gene TRBV10-2; D perhaps matches TRBD1 (5 bases). The CDR3 totals 11 residues. Germline V gives CDR1 WSHSY, CDR2 SAAADI. This CDR3 is CASSEWGSSFF. In nucleotides, the CDR3 is TGCGCCAGCAGTGAGTGGGGCAGTAGCTTCTTC.

The chain joins TRBV27 to TRBJ1-2; 10 bases align to TRBD1. The CDR3 contains 19 residues. CDR1 is MNHEY and CDR2 is SMNVEV in the germline V gene (reference sequence). The V segment lost 2 bases and the J segment 3 bases; nucleotides outside the gene matches: 15. DNA for the CDR3: TGTGCCAGCAGTTTAGGCCGCGGGACAGGGGCTCAGGTCTACTATGGCTACACCTTC. Residues: CASSLGRGTGAQVYYGYTF.

This chain connects TRBV28 to TRBJ2-7; the D is unclear. This CDR3 has 10 residues. CDR1 is MDHEN, CDR2 SYDVKM, per germline. The ends were cut back, 10 bases at V and 3 bases at J, with 7 bases in the middle. CDR3 nucleotide sequence: TGTGCCACCCTATACTACGAGCAGTACTTC. Translation gives CATLYYEQYF.